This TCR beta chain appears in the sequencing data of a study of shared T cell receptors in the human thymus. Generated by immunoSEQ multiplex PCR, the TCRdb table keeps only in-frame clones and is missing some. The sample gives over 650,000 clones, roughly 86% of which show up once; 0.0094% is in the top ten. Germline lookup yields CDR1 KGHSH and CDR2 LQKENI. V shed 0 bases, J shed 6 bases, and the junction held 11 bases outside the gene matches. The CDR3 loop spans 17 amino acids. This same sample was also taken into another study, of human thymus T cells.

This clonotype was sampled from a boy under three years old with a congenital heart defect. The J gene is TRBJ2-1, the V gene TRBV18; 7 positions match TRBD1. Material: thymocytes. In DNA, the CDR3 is TGTGCCAGCTCACCACCATCGAGACAGGGATTGTTCAATGAGCAGTTCTTC. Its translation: CASSPPSRQGLFNEQFF.